This T cell receptor beta chain originates from a study of blood T cell repertoires in COVID-19. The overall study: The samples span acute and convalescent COVID-19 from the United States, Italy and Spain. The analysed material was cDNA or gDNA that came from T cells, B-cell-depleted T cells, or PBMCs.

V gave up 1 base and J gave up 2 bases, with 5 bases separating them. Germline lookup yields CDR1 LNHDA and CDR2 SQIVND (reference sequence). The CDR3 consists of 13 residues. Per the original data handling: Amplification of reference gene primers provided the estimated nucleated cell counts. Repertoires were generated with immunoSEQ multiplex PCR, while TCRdb's copy carries only in-frame clones and drops some. That table furnishes V, J and clone size, whereas the DNA furnished D and trimming. The sample yields over 150,000 clones, around three quarters seen once. The sequencing input was peripheral blood. The genes are TRBV19 and TRBJ1-2; D is ambiguous. The clonotype was recovered from a man between 60 and 75 years old with acute or convalescent COVID-19. CDR3 region: CASSIVQNYGYTF. The CDR3 DNA reads TGTGCCAGTAGTATAGTACAGAACTATGGCTACACCTTC.